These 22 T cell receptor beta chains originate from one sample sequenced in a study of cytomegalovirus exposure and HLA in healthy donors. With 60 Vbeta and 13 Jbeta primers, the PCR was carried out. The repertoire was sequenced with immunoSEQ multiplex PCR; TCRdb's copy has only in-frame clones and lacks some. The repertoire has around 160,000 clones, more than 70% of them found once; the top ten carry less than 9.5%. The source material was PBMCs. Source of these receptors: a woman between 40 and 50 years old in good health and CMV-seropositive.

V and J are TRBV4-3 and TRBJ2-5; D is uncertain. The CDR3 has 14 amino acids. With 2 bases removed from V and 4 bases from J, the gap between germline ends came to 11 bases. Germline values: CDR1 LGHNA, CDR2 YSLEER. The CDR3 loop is CASSQSMGAETQYF. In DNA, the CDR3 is TGCGCCAGCAGCCAATCTATGGGCGCAGAGACCCAGTACTTC.

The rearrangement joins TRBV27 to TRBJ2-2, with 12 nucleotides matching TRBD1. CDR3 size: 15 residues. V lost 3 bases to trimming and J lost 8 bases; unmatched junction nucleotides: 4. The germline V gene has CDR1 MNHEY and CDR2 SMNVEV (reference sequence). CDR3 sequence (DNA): TGTGCCAGCAGTTTGGGACAGGGGGCGCGGGGGGAGCTGTTTTTT. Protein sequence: CASSLGQGARGELFF.

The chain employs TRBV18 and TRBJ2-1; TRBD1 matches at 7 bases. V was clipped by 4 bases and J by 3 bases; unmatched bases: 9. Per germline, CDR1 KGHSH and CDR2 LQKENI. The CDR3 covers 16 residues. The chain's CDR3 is CASSRAGGQSYNEQFF. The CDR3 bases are TGTGCCAGCTCACGAGCAGGGGGACAAAGCTACAATGAGCAGTTCTTC. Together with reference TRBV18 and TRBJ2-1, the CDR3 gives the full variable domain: NAGVMQNPRHLVRRRGQEARLRCSPMKGHSHVYWYRQLPEEGLKFMVYLQKENIIDESGMPKERFSAEFPKEGPSILRIQQVVRGDSAAYFCASSRAGGQSYNEQFFGPGTRLTVL.

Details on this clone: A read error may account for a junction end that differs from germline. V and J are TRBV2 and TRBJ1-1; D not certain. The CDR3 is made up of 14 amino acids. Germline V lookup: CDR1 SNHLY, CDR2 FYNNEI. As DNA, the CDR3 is TGTGCCAGCAGAGAAGTTGAGCTGAACACTGAAGCTTTCTTT. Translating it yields CASREVELNTEAFF.

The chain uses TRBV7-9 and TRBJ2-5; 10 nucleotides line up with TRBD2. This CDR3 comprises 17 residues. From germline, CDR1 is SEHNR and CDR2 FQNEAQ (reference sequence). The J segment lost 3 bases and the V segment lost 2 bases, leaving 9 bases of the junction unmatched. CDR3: CASSLLLEAGGKETQYF. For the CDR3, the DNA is TGTGCCAGCAGCTTATTGCTCGAAGCGGGAGGGAAAGAGACCCAGTACTTC. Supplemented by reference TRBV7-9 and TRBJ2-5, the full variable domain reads DTGVSQNPRHKITKRGQNVTFRCDPISEHNRLYWYRQTLGQGPEFLTYFQNEAQLEKSRLLSDRFSAERPKGSFSTLEIQRTEQGDSAMYLCASSLLLEAGGKETQYFGPGTRLLVL.

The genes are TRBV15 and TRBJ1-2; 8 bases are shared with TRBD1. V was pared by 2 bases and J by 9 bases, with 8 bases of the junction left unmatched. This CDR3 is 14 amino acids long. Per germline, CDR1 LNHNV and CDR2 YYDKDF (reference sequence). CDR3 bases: TGTGCCACCAGCAGAAAGGACAGGGTCGGAAGCTACACCTTC. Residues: CATSRKDRVGSYTF.

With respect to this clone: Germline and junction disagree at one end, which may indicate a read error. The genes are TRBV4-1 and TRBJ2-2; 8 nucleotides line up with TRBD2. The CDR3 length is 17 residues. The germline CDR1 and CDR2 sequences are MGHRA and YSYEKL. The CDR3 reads CASSQDPGGAKTGELFF. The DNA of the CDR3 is TGCGCCAGCAGCCAAGATCCGGGAGGGGCGAAGACCGGGGAGCTGTTTTTT.

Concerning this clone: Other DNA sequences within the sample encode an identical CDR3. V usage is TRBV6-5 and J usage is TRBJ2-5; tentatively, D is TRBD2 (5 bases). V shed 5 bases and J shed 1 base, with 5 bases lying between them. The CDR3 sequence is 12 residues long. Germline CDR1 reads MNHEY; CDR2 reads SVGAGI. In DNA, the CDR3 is TGTGCCAGCAGTCGGGGCCAAGAGACCCAGTACTTC. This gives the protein CASSRGQETQYF.

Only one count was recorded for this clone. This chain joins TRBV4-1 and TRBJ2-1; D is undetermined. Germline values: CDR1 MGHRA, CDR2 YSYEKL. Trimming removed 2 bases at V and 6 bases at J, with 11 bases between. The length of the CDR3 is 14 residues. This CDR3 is CASSQFTAGNEQFF. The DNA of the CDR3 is TGCGCCAGCAGCCAATTTACCGCCGGCAATGAGCAGTTCTTC.

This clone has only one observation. The DNA of the CDR3 is TGTGCCAGCAGTTTAGGCAGGAACACTGAAGCTTTCTTT. Translating it yields CASSLGRNTEAFF. The chain uses TRBV27 and TRBJ1-1, with D uncertain. V was shortened by 2 bases and J by 1 base, with 5 bases between the two germline ends. The germline V gene has CDR1 MNHEY and CDR2 SMNVEV (reference sequence). CDR3 size: 13 residues.

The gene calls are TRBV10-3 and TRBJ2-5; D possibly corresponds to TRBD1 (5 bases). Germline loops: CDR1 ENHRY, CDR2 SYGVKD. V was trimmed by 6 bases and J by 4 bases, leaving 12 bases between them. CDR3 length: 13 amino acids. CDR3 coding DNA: TGTGCCATCAGACCCGACAGTGGAGAGACCCAGTACTTC. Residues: CAIRPDSGETQYF.

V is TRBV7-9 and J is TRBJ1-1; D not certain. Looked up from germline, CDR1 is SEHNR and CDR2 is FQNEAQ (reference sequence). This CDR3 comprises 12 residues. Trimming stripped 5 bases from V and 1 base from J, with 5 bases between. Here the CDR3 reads CASSPRNTEAFF. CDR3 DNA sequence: TGTGCCAGCAGCCCTCGGAACACTGAAGCTTTCTTT.

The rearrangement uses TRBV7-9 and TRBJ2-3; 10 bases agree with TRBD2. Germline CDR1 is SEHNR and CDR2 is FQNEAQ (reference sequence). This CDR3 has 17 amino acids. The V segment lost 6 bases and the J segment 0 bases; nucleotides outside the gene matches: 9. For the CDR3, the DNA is TGTGCCAGCAGTTTCACCGGACTAGCGGTCAGCACAGATACGCAGTATTTT. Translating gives CASSFTGLAVSTDTQYF.

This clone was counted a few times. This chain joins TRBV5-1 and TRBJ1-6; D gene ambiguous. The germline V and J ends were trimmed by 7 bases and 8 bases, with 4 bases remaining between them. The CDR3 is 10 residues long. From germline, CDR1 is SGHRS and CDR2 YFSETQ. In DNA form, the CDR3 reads TGCGCCAGCCTCTATTCACCCCTCCACTTT. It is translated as CASLYSPLHF.

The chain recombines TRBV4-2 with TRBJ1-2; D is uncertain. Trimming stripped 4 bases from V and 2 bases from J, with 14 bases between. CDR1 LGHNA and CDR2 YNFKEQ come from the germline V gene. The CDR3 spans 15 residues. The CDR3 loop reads CASSPPVSANYGYTF. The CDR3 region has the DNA TGTGCCAGCAGCCCTCCGGTGTCTGCCAACTATGGCTACACCTTC.

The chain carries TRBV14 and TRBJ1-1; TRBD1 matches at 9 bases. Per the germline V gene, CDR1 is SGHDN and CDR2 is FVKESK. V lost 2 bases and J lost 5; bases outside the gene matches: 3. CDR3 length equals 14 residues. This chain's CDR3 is CASSQNRGLTEAFF. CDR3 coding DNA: TGTGCCAGCAGCCAAAACAGGGGGCTTACTGAAGCTTTCTTT.

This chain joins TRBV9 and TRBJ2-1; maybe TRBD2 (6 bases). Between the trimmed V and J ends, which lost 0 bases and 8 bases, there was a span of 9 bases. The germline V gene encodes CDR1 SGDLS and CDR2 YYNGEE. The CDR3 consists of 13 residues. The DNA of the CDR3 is TGTGCCAGCAGCGTAGTACTAGCCCATGAGCAGTTCTTC. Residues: CASSVVLAHEQFF.

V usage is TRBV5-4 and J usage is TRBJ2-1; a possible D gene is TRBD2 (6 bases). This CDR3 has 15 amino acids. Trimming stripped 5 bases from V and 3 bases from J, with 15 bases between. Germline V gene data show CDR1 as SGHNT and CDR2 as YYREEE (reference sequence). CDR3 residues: CASRRTGTLYNEQFF. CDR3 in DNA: TGTGCCAGCAGACGGACCGGGACTCTCTACAATGAGCAGTTCTTC.

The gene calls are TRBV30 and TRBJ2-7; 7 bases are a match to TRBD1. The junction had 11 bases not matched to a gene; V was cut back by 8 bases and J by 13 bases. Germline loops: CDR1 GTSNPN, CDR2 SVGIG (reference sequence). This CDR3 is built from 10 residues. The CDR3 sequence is CALLGTDFYF. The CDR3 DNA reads TGTGCCCTACTAGGGACAGATTTTTACTTC.

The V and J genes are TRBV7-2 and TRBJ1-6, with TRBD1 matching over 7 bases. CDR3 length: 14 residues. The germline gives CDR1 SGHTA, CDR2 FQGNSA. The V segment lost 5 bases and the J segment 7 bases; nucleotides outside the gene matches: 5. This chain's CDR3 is CASSGQAVNSPLHF. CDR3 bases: TGTGCCAGCAGCGGACAGGCGGTAAATTCACCCCTCCACTTT.

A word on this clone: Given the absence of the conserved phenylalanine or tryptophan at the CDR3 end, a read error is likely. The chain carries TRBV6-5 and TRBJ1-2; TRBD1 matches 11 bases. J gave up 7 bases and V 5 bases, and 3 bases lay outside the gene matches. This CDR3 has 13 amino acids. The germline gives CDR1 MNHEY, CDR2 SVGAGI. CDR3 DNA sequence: TGTGCCAGCAGTCCGGACAGGGGGCTTGGCTACACCCTC. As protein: CASSPDRGLGYTL.

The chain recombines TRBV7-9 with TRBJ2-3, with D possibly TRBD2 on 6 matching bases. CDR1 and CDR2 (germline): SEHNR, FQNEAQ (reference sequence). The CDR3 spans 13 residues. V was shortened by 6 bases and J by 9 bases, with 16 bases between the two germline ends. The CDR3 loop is CASSSDRGETQYF. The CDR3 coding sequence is TGTGCCAGCAGTTCGGATCGCGGGGAGACGCAGTATTTT. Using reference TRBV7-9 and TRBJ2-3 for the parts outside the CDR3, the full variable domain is DTGVSQNPRHKITKRGQNVTFRCDPISEHNRLYWYRQTLGQGPEFLTYFQNEAQLEKSRLLSDRFSAERPKGSFSTLEIQRTEQGDSAMYLCASSSDRGETQYFGPGTRLTVL.